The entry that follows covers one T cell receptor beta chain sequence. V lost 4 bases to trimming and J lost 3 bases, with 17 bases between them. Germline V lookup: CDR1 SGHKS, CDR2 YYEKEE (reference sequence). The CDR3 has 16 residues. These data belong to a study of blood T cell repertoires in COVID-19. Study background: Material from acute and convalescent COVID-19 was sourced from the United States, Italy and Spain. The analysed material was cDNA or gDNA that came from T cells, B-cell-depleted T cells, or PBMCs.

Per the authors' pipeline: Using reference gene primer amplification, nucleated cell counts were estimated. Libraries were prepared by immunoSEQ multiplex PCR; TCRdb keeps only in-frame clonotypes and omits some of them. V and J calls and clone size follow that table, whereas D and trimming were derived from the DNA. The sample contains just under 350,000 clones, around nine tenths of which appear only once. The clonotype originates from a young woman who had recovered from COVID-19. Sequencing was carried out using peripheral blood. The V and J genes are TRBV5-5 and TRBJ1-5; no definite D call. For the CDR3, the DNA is TGTGCCAGCAGCCCTGGTCGATACACAGACAATCAGCCCCAGCATTTT. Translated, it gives CASSPGRYTDNQPQHF.